A selection of T cell receptor beta chains follows, all from one sample in a study of T cell changes during pregnancy in multiple sclerosis. The table came from immunoSEQ multiplex PCR; TCRdb's copy has only in-frame clones and leaves some out. The data hold 40,000 or so clones, with around 93% observed a single time. The input for sequencing was CD8+ T cells from peripheral blood mononuclear cells, taken before pregnancy. The receptors were gathered from a female donor with multiple sclerosis, enrolled in a pregnancy study. Each CDR3 is given with its conserved first and last residue. Fields, in order: D gene, clone size, J gene, V gene, CDR3 length, CDR3 DNA, CDR3 protein. A D gene is named only where the DNA matches it firmly. Size tells how often a clone was seen (once, few, many) or the class of an expanded clone, and some rows leave it out.

NA	NA	TRBJ2-5	TRBV5-6	16	TGTGCCAGCAGTACCGCGGTACAGGGGGGGGAAGAGACCCAGTACTTC	CASSTAVQGGEETQYF
TRBD1	NA	TRBJ2-3	TRBV5-4	11	TGTGCCAGCAGTAGCGACAGGGAGTGTTATTTT	CASSSDRECYF
NA	NA	TRBJ2-7	TRBV27	11	TGTGCCAGCGGACACTCCTACGAGCAGTACTTC	CASGHSYEQYF
NA	NA	TRBJ1-5	TRBV28	15	TGTGCCAGCAGTCCTAGGTCCCCGGCATATCAGCCCCAGCATTTT	CASSPRSPAYQPQHF
TRBD2	NA	TRBJ2-7	TRBV27	15	TGTGCCAGCAGTCCTCTAGCGGGAGAGACCTACGAGCAGTACTTC	CASSPLAGETYEQYF
NA	NA	TRBJ1-2	TRBV5-1	11	TGCGCCAGCAGCTGGGCCGCTGGCTACACCTTC	CASSWAAGYTF
NA	once	TRBJ2-1	TRBV9	12	TGTGCCAGCAGCCCTGCGGAGAATGAGCAGTTCTTC	CASSPAENEQFF
NA	NA	TRBJ2-1	TRBV6-1	15	TGTGCCAGCAGTGTCAGGCAGGGCACCTACAATGAGCAGTTCTTC	CASSVRQGTYNEQFF
NA	few	TRBJ1-5	TRBV7-9	14	TGTGCCAGCAGCTTGGGTACAGGGCCGAGGACCCAGCATTTT	CASSLGTGPRTQHF
NA	NA	TRBJ1-1	TRBV2	10	TGTGCCAGCAGGCGGACTGAAGCTTTCTTT	CASRRTEAFF
NA	NA	TRBJ2-1	TRBV7-7	14	TGTGCCAGCAGCACCCGACCGGGTGGTGATGAGCAGTTCTTC	CASSTRPGGDEQFF
TRBD1	NA	TRBJ2-7	TRBV20-1	11	TGCAGCCCGGGACAGGGGGACGAGCAGTACTTC	CSPGQGDEQYF
NA	NA	TRBJ2-3	TRBV10-1	17	TGCGCCAGCAGTGAGTCGGAATCGGGAGAGGAGGCAGATACGCAGTATTTT	CASSESESGEEADTQYF
TRBD1	NA	TRBJ1-6	TRBV2	16	TGTGCCAGCAGTGAAGCGCTTGGACAGGGGAACTCACCCCTCCACTTT	CASSEALGQGNSPLHF
TRBD1	NA	TRBJ1-1	TRBV5-6	14	TGTGCCAGCCAAATAGGGACAGGCAACACTGAAGCTTTCTTT	CASQIGTGNTEAFF
NA	NA	TRBJ2-2	TRBV27	13	TGTGCCAGCAGTTTAGGCGGGATCTCAGAACTGTTTTTT	CASSLGGISELFF
TRBD2	NA	TRBJ2-1	TRBV6-4	17	TGTGCCAGCAGTGCCCTAGCGGGAGGGCCCCCCTACAATGAGCAGTTCTTC	CASSALAGGPPYNEQFF
NA	NA	TRBJ1-5	TRBV5-5	16	TGTGCCAGCAGCCCCGATAGTCTGCTTAGCAATCAGCCCCAGCATTTT	CASSPDSLLSNQPQHF
TRBD1	few	TRBJ2-7	TRBV4-2	21	TGTGCCAGCAGCCAAATTTTCGCCCGGACAGGGGGCTTAGCACTTACCTACGAGCAGTACTTC	CASSQIFARTGGLALTYEQYF
NA	NA	TRBJ2-1	TRBV5-1	12	TGCGCCAGCAGCTTTAAGGCAGGTGAGCAGTTCTTC	CASSFKAGEQFF
NA	NA	TRBJ2-5	TRBV7-2	15	TGTGCCAGCAGCTTAGGAGGCGGGATCCAAGAGACCCAGTACTTC	CASSLGGGIQETQYF
TRBD2	NA	TRBJ2-5	TRBV7-9	15	TGTGCCAGCTCCCAACTAGCGGGAGCCCCAGAGACCCAGTACTTC	CASSQLAGAPETQYF